This T cell receptor beta chain was captured by sequencing in a study of T cell changes during pregnancy in multiple sclerosis. Trimming removed 8 bases from V and 5 bases from J, with 15 bases in between. CDR1 SNHLY and CDR2 FYNNEI come from the germline V gene. The CDR3 runs to 13 residues. Only in-frame clones appear in the TCRdb table, and some are missing; sequencing was by immunoSEQ multiplex PCR. The table lists under 90,000 clones, around nine tenths of them singletons. The source material was peripheral blood, sampled after pregnancy. The TCR was taken from a female donor in good health, enrolled as a control in a pregnancy study. This sequence joins TRBV2 and TRBJ2-5; weak D call: TRBD1 (6 bases). The CDR3 region has the DNA TGTGCCAGCGTCCAGGGGAGATGGGAGACCCAGTACTTC. The encoded protein is CASVQGRWETQYF.